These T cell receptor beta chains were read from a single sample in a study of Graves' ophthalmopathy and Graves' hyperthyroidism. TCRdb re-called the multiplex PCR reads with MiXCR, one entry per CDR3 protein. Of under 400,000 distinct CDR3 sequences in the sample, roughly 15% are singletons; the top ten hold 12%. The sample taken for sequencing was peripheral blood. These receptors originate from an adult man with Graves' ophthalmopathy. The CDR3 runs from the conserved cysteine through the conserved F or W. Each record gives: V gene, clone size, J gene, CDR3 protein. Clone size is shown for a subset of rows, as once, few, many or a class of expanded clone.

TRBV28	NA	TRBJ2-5	CASRRTGVQETQYF
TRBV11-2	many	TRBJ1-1	CASSLSTGLHTEAFF
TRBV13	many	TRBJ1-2	CASSYRGEAGYTF
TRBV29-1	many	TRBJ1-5	CSVEDLARGGHSNQPQHF
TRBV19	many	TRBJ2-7	CASSPLMDESYEQYF
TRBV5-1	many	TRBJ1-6	CASSLGPIAGRILRSPLHF
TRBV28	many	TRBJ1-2	CASRGSPGQPGPGF
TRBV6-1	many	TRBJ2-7	CASSRPGQGMAEQYF
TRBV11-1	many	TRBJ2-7	CASSFRGPGEQYF
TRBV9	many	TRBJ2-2	CASSPDLLGGNTGELFF
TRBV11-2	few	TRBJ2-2	CASSLLNQGNSGELFF
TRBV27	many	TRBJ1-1	CASRRGDQKNTEAFF
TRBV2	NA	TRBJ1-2	CASSLGDRTLYGYTF
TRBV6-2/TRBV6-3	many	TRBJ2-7	CASSYSHRDKYF
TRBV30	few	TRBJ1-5	CAWTAQDNQPQRF
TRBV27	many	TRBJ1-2	CASSAGTHYGYTF
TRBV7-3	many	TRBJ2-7	CASSYEYSYEQYF
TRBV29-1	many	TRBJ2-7	CSVKTGTGKEQYF
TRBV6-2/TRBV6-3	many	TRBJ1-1	CASSPVSGGTEAFF
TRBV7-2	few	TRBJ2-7	CVSSLAGTGLYEQYF
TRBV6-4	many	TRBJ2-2	CASSEKGSIGELFF
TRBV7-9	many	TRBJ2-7	CASSYPELAETYEQYF
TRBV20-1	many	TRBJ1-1	CSAVRKAEAFF
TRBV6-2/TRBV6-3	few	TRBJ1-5	CASSYSMGRGMSNQPQHF
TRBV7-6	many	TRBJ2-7	CASSSWDRGYEQYF
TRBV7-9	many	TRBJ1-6	CASSATGPNSPLHF
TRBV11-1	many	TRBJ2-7	CASSLQNRGGGDEQYF
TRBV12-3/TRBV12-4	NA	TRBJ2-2	CASSTDRSANTGELFF
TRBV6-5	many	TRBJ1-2	CASSSQGVGYTF
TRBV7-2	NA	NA	CASSPALKETQYF
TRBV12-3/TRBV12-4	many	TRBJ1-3	CASSTWDRGGRNTIYF
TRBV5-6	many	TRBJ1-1	CASSFASPGDTEAFF
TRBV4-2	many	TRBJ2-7	CASSQVRTGYYEQYF
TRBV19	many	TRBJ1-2	CASSYIGTVDGYTF
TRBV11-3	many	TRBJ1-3	CASSLGTDSGNTIYF
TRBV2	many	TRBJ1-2	CASSLNRDPLYVGYTF
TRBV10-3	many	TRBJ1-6	CAISGTRNSPLHF